The clone carrying this TCR beta chain was seen a handful of times. These data belong to a study of OX40 agonist ivuxolimab in advanced cancers. V dropped 4 bases and J dropped 2 bases, with 18 bases sitting between them. Germline lookup yields CDR1 SGDLS and CDR2 YYNGEE. The CDR3 runs to 16 residues. Repertoires were generated with immunoSEQ multiplex PCR, while TCRdb's copy carries only in-frame clones and drops some. The data hold around 53,000 clones, with 75% to 80% observed a single time. This TCR derives from an adult with an advanced solid tumor such as melanoma, head and neck, liver or kidney cancer. The chain combines TRBV9 with TRBJ1-1; D gene uncertain. The input for sequencing was CD4+ or CD8+ T cells sorted from blood, taken in a trial of the OX40 agonist ivuxolimab. CDR3 DNA sequence: TGTGCCAGCAGCCACCCCCCTGGGAGGGTTAACACTGAAGCTTTCTTT. Translating it yields CASSHPPGRVNTEAFF.